Presented here are 26 T cell receptor beta chains from one specimen sequenced in a study of blood T cell repertoires in COVID-19. Sequencing used immunoSEQ multiplex PCR; TCRdb keeps in-frame clones, though not all of them. There are roughly 380,000 clones in the sample; about 90% occur only once, and roughly 3% lies in the top ten. Sequencing used PBMCs or T cells enriched from blood (not recorded which). The receptors derive from a woman aged 25 to 39 who had recovered from COVID-19.

The sample holds a few counts of this clone. An end of the junction differs from the germline gene, which may be a read error. The V gene is TRBV7-7, the J gene TRBJ1-5, with a tentative D call TRBD1 (6 bases). Germline V gene lookup returns CDR1 SSHAT and CDR2 FNYEAQ (reference sequence). This CDR3 is 18 amino acids long. The CDR3 DNA reads as TGTGCTAGCAGCCTTAGGTGGCAGGGGATCGGTAGCAATCAGCCCCAGCATTTT. Protein product: CASSLRWQGIGSNQPQHF.

The V gene is TRBV10-3, the J gene TRBJ2-3, with 7 bases that match TRBD2. The CDR3 sequence is 14 residues long. V lost 4 bases to trimming and J lost 2 bases; unmatched junction nucleotides: 3. The germline CDR1 and CDR2 sequences are ENHRY and SYGVKD. DNA for the CDR3: TGTGCCATCAGTGTGGCGGGGGTCACAGATACGCAGTATTTT. Its protein is CAISVAGVTDTQYF.

J is TRBJ2-5 and V is TRBV27, with D hard to call. Germline V CDR1 and CDR2: MNHEY, SMNVEV (reference sequence). The CDR3 has 12 residues. The V and J ends lost 5 bases and 5 bases respectively, with 9 bases between them. The CDR3: CASSPSRETQYF. The CDR3 region has the DNA TGTGCCAGCAGTCCCTCGAGGGAGACCCAGTACTTC.

J is TRBJ2-5 and V is TRBV4-1, with 7 nucleotides matching TRBD2. J gave up 3 bases and V 4 bases, and 11 bases lay outside the gene matches. The CDR3 extends over 16 amino acids. Germline V gene data show CDR1 as MGHRA and CDR2 as YSYEKL. The chain's CDR3 is CASSPLGRELEETQYF. CDR3 sequence (DNA): TGCGCCAGCAGCCCTCTAGGGCGGGAGTTGGAAGAGACCCAGTACTTC.

The J gene is TRBJ2-5, the V gene TRBV6-1, with D maybe TRBD2 (5 bases). This CDR3 region has 15 residues. Germline V gives CDR1 MNHNS, CDR2 SASEGT. Trimming left V 3 bases short and J 5 bases short, with 16 bases between. CDR3 DNA sequence: TGTGCCAGCAGTGATGATTATACACGGAGGGAGACCCAGTACTTC. Encoded protein: CASSDDYTRRETQYF.

The chain is built from TRBV2 and TRBJ2-2, with 7 bases that match TRBD1. The V gene end was trimmed by 6 bases and the J gene end by 2 bases; junction bases not matched to a gene: 6. CDR1 is SNHLY and CDR2 is FYNNEI in the germline V gene. This CDR3 contains 15 residues. In DNA form, the CDR3 reads TGTGCCAGCAGGAGGGGGCCTTACAACACCGGGGAGCTGTTTTTT. Amino acid sequence: CASRRGPYNTGELFF. Complete variable domain (other parts from reference TRBV2 and TRBJ2-2): EPEVTQTPSHQVTQMGQEVILRCVPISNHLYFYWYRQILGQKVEFLVSFYNNEISEKSEIFDDQFSVERPDGSNFTLKIRSTKLEDSAMYFCASRRGPYNTGELFFGEGSRLTVL.

V is TRBV5-4 and J is TRBJ1-1; possibly TRBD1 for D (5 bases). Between the trimmed V and J ends, which lost 2 bases and 0 bases, there was a span of 11 bases. Per the germline V gene, CDR1 is SGHNT and CDR2 is YYREEE (reference sequence). The length of the CDR3 is 15 residues. As DNA, the CDR3 is TGTGCCAGCAGCTTATTGACAGCCATGAACACTGAAGCTTTCTTT. Residues: CASSLLTAMNTEAFF.

The V and J genes are TRBV5-4 and TRBJ2-1; D is unclear. CDR1 is SGHNT, CDR2 YYREEE, per germline (reference sequence). Trimming removed 9 bases at V and 4 bases at J, with 8 bases between. The CDR3 runs to 11 residues. CDR3 nucleotide sequence: TGTGCCACTACAGCTTACAATGAGCAGTTCTTC. Translating gives CATTAYNEQFF.

The V and J genes are TRBV6-2 or TRBV6-3 and TRBJ1-1, with 7 bases that match TRBD1. Per germline, CDR1 MNHEY and CDR2 SVGEGT. Trimming removed 4 bases from V and 10 bases from J; junction bases left unmatched: 3. The CDR3 runs to 11 residues. The CDR3 protein is CASSSQGRAFF. For the CDR3, the DNA is TGTGCCAGCAGTTCACAGGGGCGAGCTTTCTTT.

The V call is TRBV5-4, the J call TRBJ2-7; 9 bases agree with TRBD1. Germline V gene data show CDR1 as SGHNT and CDR2 as YYREEE (reference sequence). With V trimmed by 3 bases and J by 4 bases, 8 bases remained unmatched. This CDR3 has 15 residues. The CDR3 spells CASSSGTGNRYEQYF. The CDR3, as DNA: TGTGCCAGCAGCTCCGGGACAGGGAATCGATACGAGCAGTACTTC.

The rearrangement links TRBV9 to TRBJ2-3; tentatively, D is TRBD1 (5 bases). This CDR3 is built from 16 residues. Germline lookup yields CDR1 SGDLS and CDR2 YYNGEE. V was trimmed by 0 bases and J by 1 base, leaving 12 bases between them. The CDR3 DNA sequence: TGTGCCAGCAGCGTAGATCGAGGCAGGGGCACAGATACGCAGTATTTT. Encoded protein: CASSVDRGRGTDTQYF. Based on the CDR3 plus reference TRBV9 and TRBJ2-3, the full variable domain is DSGVTQTPKHLITATGQRVTLRCSPRSGDLSVYWYQQSLDQGLQFLIQYYNGEERAKGNILERFSAQQFPDLHSELNLSSLELGDSALYFCASSVDRGRGTDTQYFGPGTRLTVL.

V and J are TRBV4-1 and TRBJ2-5; TRBD1 might be the D (5 bases). Germline loops: CDR1 MGHRA, CDR2 YSYEKL. V lost 0 bases to trimming and J lost 8 bases, with 16 bases between them. This CDR3 region has 15 residues. CDR3 sequence (DNA): TGCGCCAGCAGCCAAGATCGAAGGGTTTGGGGCACCCAGTACTTC. This translates into CASSQDRRVWGTQYF.

The rearrangement uses TRBV6-6 and TRBJ2-7, with 9 bases that match TRBD1. The junction had 2 bases not matched to a gene; V was cut back by 5 bases and J by 3 bases. The CDR3 loop spans 13 amino acids. Germline loops: CDR1 MNHNY, CDR2 SVGAGI (reference sequence). The CDR3 region has the DNA TGTGCCAGCAGTCCGGACAGGGGCTACGAGCAGTACTTC. Its protein is CASSPDRGYEQYF.

The CDR3 loop is CASSPRQGANTGELFF. The CDR3 DNA reads as TGTGCCAGCAGCCCCCGACAGGGGGCGAACACCGGGGAGCTGTTTTTT. The V gene is TRBV11-2, the J gene TRBJ2-2, with TRBD1 identical over 9 bases. The CDR3 contains 16 residues. Germline trimming cut 5 bases from V and 0 bases from J; bases unmatched to any gene: 4. Germline V gene lookup returns CDR1 SGHAT and CDR2 FQNNGV. The full variable domain, its missing parts supplied by reference TRBV11-2 and TRBJ2-2, is EAGVAQSPRYKIIEKRQSVAFWCNPISGHATLYWYQQILGQGPKLLIQFQNNGVVDDSQLPKDRFSAERLKGVDSTLKIQPAKLEDSAVYLCASSPRQGANTGELFFGEGSRLTVL.

The gene calls are TRBV15 and TRBJ2-5; D perhaps matches TRBD1 (6 bases). Trimming removed 1 base from V and 5 bases from J, with 11 bases in between. The CDR3 is 14 residues long. Germline V gene sequence: CDR1 LNHNV, CDR2 YYDKDF (reference sequence). This CDR3 reads CATSRVGHEETQYF. CDR3 nucleotides: TGTGCCACCAGCAGAGTGGGACACGAGGAGACCCAGTACTTC.

The chain carries TRBV29-1 and TRBJ2-7, with 11 bases identical to TRBD2. Looked up from germline, CDR1 is SQVTM and CDR2 is ANQGSEA. Trimming at V came to 6 bases and at J to 3 bases, leaving 4 bases not matched to a gene. The CDR3 totals 13 residues. For the CDR3, the DNA is TGCAGCGTGGACGGGACTAGCGGCTACGAGCAGTACTTC. It codes for CSVDGTSGYEQYF.

This clone was seen once. The same CDR3 also results from other DNA sequences found in this sample. The rearrangement links TRBV4-1 to TRBJ1-3, with D perhaps TRBD1 (5 bases). The CDR3 runs to 14 residues. The V end lost 3 bases, the J end lost 0 bases, and 6 bases lay between the germline ends. Germline CDR1 MGHRA, CDR2 YSYEKL. CDR3 loop: CASSQGHSGNTIYF. The CDR3 bases are TGCGCCAGCAGCCAGGGGCACTCTGGAAACACCATATATTTT.

This chain uses TRBV3-1 (or the pseudogene TRBV3-2) with TRBJ1-5, with 9 bases aligning to TRBD1. CDR1 and CDR2 (germline): LGHDT, YNNKEL (reference sequence). The CDR3 extends over 15 amino acids. The V and J ends lost 3 bases and 5 bases, in that order; junction bases with no gene match: 5. In nucleotides, the CDR3 is TGTGCCAGCAGCCAGTCCGGGGACAGGGATCAGCCCCAGCATTTT. Amino acid sequence: CASSQSGDRDQPQHF.

This clone was recorded a few times. The V gene is TRBV6-2 or TRBV6-3, the J gene TRBJ1-4; TRBD1 agrees at 9 bases. The junction had 4 bases not matched to a gene; V was cut back by 5 bases and J by 6 bases. CDR3 length equals 14 residues. The V gene's germline CDR1 is MNHEY and CDR2 SVGEGT. In DNA form, the CDR3 reads TGTGCCAGCAGTCCCGGGACAGGGTATGAAAAACTGTTTTTT. Protein: CASSPGTGYEKLFF.

The chain has TRBV20-1 and TRBJ1-1, with D possibly matching TRBD1 (6 bases). V was trimmed by 8 bases and J by 8 bases, leaving 9 bases between them. The CDR3 totals 9 residues. Germline V gene sequence: CDR1 DFQATT, CDR2 SNEGSKA (reference sequence). The CDR3 sequence: CSPGGEAFF. The CDR3 DNA is TGCAGTCCGGGGGGCGAAGCTTTCTTT.

The rearrangement joins TRBV19 to TRBJ2-7, with 11 bases matching TRBD2. This CDR3 has 16 residues. Germline CDR1 LNHDA, CDR2 SQIVND (reference sequence). The J segment lost 0 bases and the V segment lost 6 bases, leaving 7 bases of the junction unmatched. CDR3 coding DNA: TGTGCCAGTAGAAGGACTAGCGGGCCAAGCTCCTACGAGCAGTACTTC. This sequence encodes CASRRTSGPSSYEQYF. The full variable domain, with the rest looked up from reference TRBV19 and TRBJ2-7, is DGGITQSPKYLFRKEGQNVTLSCEQNLNHDAMYWYRQDPGQGLRLIYYSQIVNDFQKGDIAEGYSVSREKKESFPLTVTSAQKNPTAFYLCASRRTSGPSSYEQYFGPGTRLTVT.

The CDR3 sequence: CSVDGSSGSYEQYF. In DNA, the CDR3 is TGCAGCGTTGACGGCTCTAGCGGTTCCTACGAGCAGTACTTC. The chain joins TRBV29-1 to TRBJ2-7; 7 bases align to TRBD2. Germline V lookup: CDR1 SQVTM, CDR2 ANQGSEA. The CDR3 covers 14 residues. Trimming cost V 3 bases and J 1 base; bases outside gene matches: 6.

The gene calls are TRBV3-1 (or the pseudogene TRBV3-2) and TRBJ1-3; possibly TRBD1 for D (6 bases). CDR3 size: 16 residues. V was trimmed by 2 bases and J by 2 bases, leaving 13 bases between them. Germline CDR1 LGHDT, CDR2 YNNKEL (reference sequence). The CDR3 region has the DNA TGTGCCAGCAGCCAATTGAACGGGGGGCCTGGAAACACCATATATTTT. This codes for CASSQLNGGPGNTIYF.

The count of this clone is one. V is TRBV19 and J is TRBJ1-5, with D unresolved. Deletions cut 4 bases from V and 1 base from J, with 11 bases between. The CDR3 length is 15 residues. Germline assignment: CDR1 LNHDA and CDR2 SQIVND (reference sequence). The CDR3 reads CASSSSGFSNQPQHF. DNA for the CDR3: TGTGCCAGTAGTAGTTCGGGATTCAGCAATCAGCCCCAGCATTTT.

V gene TRBV5-1 combines with J gene TRBJ1-1, with a possible D match to TRBD1 (5 bases). From germline, CDR1 is SGHRS and CDR2 YFSETQ. The CDR3 has 14 amino acids. The germline V and J ends were trimmed by 2 bases and 10 bases, with 18 bases remaining between them. CDR3 nucleotide sequence: TGCGCCAGCAGCTTATCGGGCCTCACCCAGGGAGCTTTCTTT. Translation: CASSLSGLTQGAFF.

This chain connects TRBV18 to TRBJ1-3, with 7 bases aligning to TRBD1. Germline loops: CDR1 KGHSH, CDR2 LQKENI. The CDR3 is 15 residues long. The ends lost 5 bases at V and 1 base at J; junction bases unmatched: 5. CDR3 protein: CASSDMTGSGNTIYF. As DNA, the CDR3 is TGTGCCAGCTCAGATATGACAGGGTCTGGAAACACCATATATTTT.